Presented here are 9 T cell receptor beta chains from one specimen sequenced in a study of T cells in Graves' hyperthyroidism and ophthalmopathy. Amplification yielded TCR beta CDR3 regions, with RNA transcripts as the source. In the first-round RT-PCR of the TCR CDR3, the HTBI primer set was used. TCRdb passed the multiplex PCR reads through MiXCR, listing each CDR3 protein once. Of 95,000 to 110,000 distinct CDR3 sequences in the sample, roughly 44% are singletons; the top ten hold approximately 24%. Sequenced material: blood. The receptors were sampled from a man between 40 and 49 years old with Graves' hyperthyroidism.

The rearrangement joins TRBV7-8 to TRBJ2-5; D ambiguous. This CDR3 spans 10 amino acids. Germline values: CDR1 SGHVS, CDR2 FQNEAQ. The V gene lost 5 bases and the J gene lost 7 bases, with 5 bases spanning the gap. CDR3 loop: CASSPGTQYF. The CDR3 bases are TGTGCCAGCAGCCCAGGGACCCAGTACTTC.

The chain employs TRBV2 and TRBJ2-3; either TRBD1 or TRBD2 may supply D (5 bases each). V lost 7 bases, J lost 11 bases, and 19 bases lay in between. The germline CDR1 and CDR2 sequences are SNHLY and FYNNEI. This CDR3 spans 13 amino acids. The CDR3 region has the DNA TGTGCCAGCAAGGGGAGCTCCTACAATGAGCAGTATTTT. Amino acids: CASKGSSYNEQYF.

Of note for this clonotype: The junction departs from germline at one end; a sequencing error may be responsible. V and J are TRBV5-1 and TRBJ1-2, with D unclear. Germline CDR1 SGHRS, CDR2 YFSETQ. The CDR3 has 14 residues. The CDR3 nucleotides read TGCGCCAACAGCTTGAGCGAGGGCCTGAATGACTACACCTTC. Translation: CANSLSEGLNDYTF. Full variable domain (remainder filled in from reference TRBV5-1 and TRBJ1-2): KAGVTQTPRYLIKTRGQQVTLSCSPISGHRSVSWYQQTPGQGLQFLFEYFSETQRNKGNFPGRFSGRQFSNSRSEMNVSTLELGDSALYLCANSLSEGLNDYTFGSGTRLTVV.

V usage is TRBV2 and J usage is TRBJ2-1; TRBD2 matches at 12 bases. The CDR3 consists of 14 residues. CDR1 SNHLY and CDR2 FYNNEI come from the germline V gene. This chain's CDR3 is CARLAGDPTWRQFF. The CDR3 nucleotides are TGTGCGAGACTAGCGGGGGACCCGACGTGGCGGCAGTTCTTC.

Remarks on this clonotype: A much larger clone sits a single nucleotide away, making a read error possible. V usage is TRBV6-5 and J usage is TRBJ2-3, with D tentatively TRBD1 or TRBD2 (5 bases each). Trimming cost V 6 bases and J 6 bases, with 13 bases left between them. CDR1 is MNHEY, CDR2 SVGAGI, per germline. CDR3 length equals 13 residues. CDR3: CASRGDPRDTQYF. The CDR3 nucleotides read TGTGCCAGCAGGGGGGATCCTAGGGATACGCAGTATTTT.

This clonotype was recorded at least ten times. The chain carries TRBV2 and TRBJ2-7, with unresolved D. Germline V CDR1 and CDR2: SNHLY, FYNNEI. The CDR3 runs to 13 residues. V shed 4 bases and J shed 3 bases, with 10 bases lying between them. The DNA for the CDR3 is TGTGCCAGCAGTGTTCGACCATTCTACGAGCAGTACTTC. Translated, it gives CASSVRPFYEQYF.

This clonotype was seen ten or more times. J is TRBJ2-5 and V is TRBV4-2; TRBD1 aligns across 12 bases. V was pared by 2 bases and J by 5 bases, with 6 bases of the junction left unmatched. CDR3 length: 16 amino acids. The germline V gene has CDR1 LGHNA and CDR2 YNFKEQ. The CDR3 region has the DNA TGTGCCAGCAGCCAAACCAAGGGACAGGGGGCCGAGACCCAGTACTTC. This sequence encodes CASSQTKGQGAETQYF.

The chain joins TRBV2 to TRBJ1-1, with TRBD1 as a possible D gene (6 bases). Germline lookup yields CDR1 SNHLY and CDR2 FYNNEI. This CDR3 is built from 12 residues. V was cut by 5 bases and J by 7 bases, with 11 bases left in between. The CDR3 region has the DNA TGTGCCAGCAGTTACAGGGCCCATGAAGCTTTCTTT. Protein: CASSYRAHEAFF.

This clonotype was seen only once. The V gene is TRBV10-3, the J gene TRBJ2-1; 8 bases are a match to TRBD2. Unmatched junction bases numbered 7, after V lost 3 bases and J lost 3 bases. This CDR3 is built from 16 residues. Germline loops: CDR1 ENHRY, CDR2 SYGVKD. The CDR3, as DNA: TGTGCCATCAGTGACGTTCAGCGGGAGCTCTACAATGAGCAGTTCTTC. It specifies CAISDVQRELYNEQFF.